This TCR beta chain originates from a study of shared clonotypes between healthy human individuals. V was cut by 1 base and J by 1 base, with 12 bases left in between. CDR1 is MGHRA and CDR2 is YSYEKL in the germline V gene. The CDR3 contains 16 residues. Terminally differentiated effector memory CD45RA+ cells were left out of the naive CD8 fraction, which was CD45RO-negative and positively selected for CCR7. Generated by immunoSEQ multiplex PCR, the TCRdb table keeps only in-frame clones and is missing some. Of around 2.1 million clones listed, about 92% are singletons. This sequence was found in a man between 18 and 29 years old in good health. Some clones in this sample may be carry-over from other donors' samples. Sequencing input: naive CD8+ T cells from PBMCs. The gene calls are TRBV4-1 and TRBJ2-3, with D tentatively TRBD1 (6 bases). The CDR3 sequence is CASSQGLPGGTDTQYF. DNA of the CDR3: TGCGCCAGCAGCCAAGGTCTGCCAGGGGGCACAGATACGCAGTATTTT.